This TCR beta chain is from a study of OX40 agonist ivuxolimab in advanced cancers. CDR3 length equals 16 residues. The V and J ends lost 4 bases and 8 bases, in that order; junction bases with no gene match: 6. The V gene's germline CDR1 is SEHNR and CDR2 FQNEAQ (reference sequence). Measured with immunoSEQ multiplex PCR; TCRdb has only the in-frame clones, and not every one. The sample consists of 65,000 to 85,000 clones, nearly 85% of them appearing once. The sequencing used CD4+ or CD8+ T cells sorted from blood, collected in a trial of the OX40 agonist ivuxolimab. The source of this sequence is an adult with an advanced solid tumor such as melanoma, head and neck, liver or kidney cancer. The rearrangement uses TRBV7-9 and TRBJ2-1, with 15 bases matching TRBD2. CDR3 coding DNA: TGTGCCAGCAGCTCAAGGACTAGCGGGAGGGCCTATGAGCAGTTCTTC. Translating gives CASSSRTSGRAYEQFF.